A selection of T cell receptor beta chains follows, all from one sample in a study of blood T cell repertoires in COVID-19. Data came from immunoSEQ multiplex PCR; TCRdb stores just in-frame clones and leaves some out. This table holds 240,000 or so clones, over 80% found once. What was sequenced was PBMCs or T cells enriched from blood (not recorded which). Receptors were obtained from a man between 50 and 59 years old who had been exposed to COVID-19. Each CDR3 is given with its conserved first and last residue. A D gene is named only where the DNA matches it firmly. Expanded clones are given a class, and other clones once, few, many or no size at all.

DNA,CDR3,size,V,D,J
TGTGCCAGCAGCTTAGCTTCGGGGAATAACTATGGCTACACCTTC,CASSLASGNNYGYTF,NA,TRBV7-2,NA,TRBJ1-2
TGTGCCAGCAAGTGGTCGGTCCATGAGCAGTTCTTC,CASKWSVHEQFF,NA,TRBV2,NA,TRBJ2-1
TGTGCCAGCAGGGAAGTAGGGGGCGAGGGAGTGAACACTGAAGCTTTCTTT,CASREVGGEGVNTEAFF,NA,TRBV7-9,TRBD1,TRBJ1-1
TGTGCCAGCAGTTTTATCCCGGGAAGGTTTGCTGAAGCTTTCTTT,CASSFIPGRFAEAFF,NA,TRBV28,NA,TRBJ1-1
TGCGCCAGCAGCCAAGATGGACGGCTAGCGGGGGCAAACAATGAGCAGTTCTTC,CASSQDGRLAGANNEQFF,NA,TRBV4-1,TRBD2,TRBJ2-1
TGTGCCATCAGCGAGGGACTAAATCCACAAGAGACCCAGTACTTC,CAISEGLNPQETQYF,NA,TRBV10-3,TRBD2,TRBJ2-5
TGCAGCGTTTCTGGGACTAGCGGAATTTACAATGAGCAGTTCTTC,CSVSGTSGIYNEQFF,NA,TRBV29-1,TRBD2,TRBJ2-1
TGTGCCACCAGCAGAGGTACAGGTGTCTACTATGGCTACACCTTC,CATSRGTGVYYGYTF,NA,TRBV15,NA,TRBJ1-2
TGTGCCAGCAGCGACCTGGGAGGGCCCAAAGAAGCTTTCTTT,CASSDLGGPKEAFF,once,TRBV2,NA,TRBJ1-1
TGTGCCAGCAGTTACCGGACTAGCGAGCAAGAGACCCAGTACTTC,CASSYRTSEQETQYF,NA,TRBV6-5,TRBD2,TRBJ2-5
TGTGCCAGTAGTATAGGGCGAAGCGGGGGGGCCTTGGAGCAGTTCTTC,CASSIGRSGGALEQFF,NA,TRBV19,TRBD2,TRBJ2-1
TGTGCCAGCGTACTATCCGGTTGGCTAGCGGGAGGGCCCTTCCTACCCGGGGAGCTGTTTTTT,CASVLSGWLAGGPFLPGELFF,NA,TRBV28,TRBD2,TRBJ2-2
TGCGCCAGCAGCTCCGGGACGGGGGTCACAGATACGCAGTATTTT,CASSSGTGVTDTQYF,NA,TRBV5-1,NA,TRBJ2-3
TGTGCCAGCAGCAAAAATTCGGACAGTTATGGCTACACCTTC,CASSKNSDSYGYTF,NA,TRBV5-5,NA,TRBJ1-2
TGTGCCAGCAGTCCCACGTGGACAGGGAACACTGAAGCTTTCTTT,CASSPTWTGNTEAFF,NA,TRBV28,TRBD1,TRBJ1-1
TGTGCCAGCACCTGGACAGGGGAAAACATTCAGTACTTC,CASTWTGENIQYF,NA,TRBV28,TRBD1,TRBJ2-4
TGTGCCAGCAGCCAGTCAGGGGCTGGAAACACCATATATTTT,CASSQSGAGNTIYF,few,TRBV7-9,NA,TRBJ1-3
TGTGCCACCAGCAGAGATCCCTCTGTTGACACTGAAGCTTTCTTT,CATSRDPSVDTEAFF,NA,TRBV15,NA,TRBJ1-1
TGTGCCAGCAGCTTAGGCTCCGGGAGGAGGTACAATGAGCAGTTCTTC,CASSLGSGRRYNEQFF,NA,TRBV13,TRBD2,TRBJ2-1